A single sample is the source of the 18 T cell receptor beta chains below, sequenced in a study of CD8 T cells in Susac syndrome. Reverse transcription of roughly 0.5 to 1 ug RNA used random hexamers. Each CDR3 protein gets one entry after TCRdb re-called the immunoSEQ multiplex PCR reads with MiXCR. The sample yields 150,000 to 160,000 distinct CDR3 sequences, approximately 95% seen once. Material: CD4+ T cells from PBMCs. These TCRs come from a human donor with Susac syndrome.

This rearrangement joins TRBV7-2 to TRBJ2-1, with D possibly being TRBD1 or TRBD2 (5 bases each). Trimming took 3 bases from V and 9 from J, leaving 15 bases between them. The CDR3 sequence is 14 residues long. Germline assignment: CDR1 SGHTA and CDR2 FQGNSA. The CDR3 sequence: CASSLSRFGGEQFF. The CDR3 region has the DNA TGTGCCAGCAGCTTGAGCCGGTTTGGGGGTGAGCAGTTCTTC.

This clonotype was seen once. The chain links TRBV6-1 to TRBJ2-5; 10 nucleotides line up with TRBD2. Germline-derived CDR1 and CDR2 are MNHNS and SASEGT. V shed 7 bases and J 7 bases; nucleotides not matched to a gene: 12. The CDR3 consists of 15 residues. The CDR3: CASKVGLAQRGTQYF. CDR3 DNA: TGTGCCAGCAAAGTGGGACTAGCGCAACGCGGGACCCAGTACTTC.

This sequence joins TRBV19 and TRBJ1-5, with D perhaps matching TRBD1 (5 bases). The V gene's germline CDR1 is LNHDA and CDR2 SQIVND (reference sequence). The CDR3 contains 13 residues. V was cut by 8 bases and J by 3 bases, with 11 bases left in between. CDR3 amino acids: CASGGRPNQPQHF. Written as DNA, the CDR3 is TGTGCCAGTGGGGGGAGACCCAATCAGCCCCAGCATTTT.

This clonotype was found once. The CDR3 reads CASSLGAVPGQYF. The CDR3 DNA reads TGTGCCAGCAGCCTGGGGGCAGTCCCCGGGCAGTACTTC. V usage is TRBV2 and J usage is TRBJ2-7; D is possibly TRBD1 (6 bases). CDR3 length: 13 residues. Trimming took off 6 bases at V and 9 bases at J, with 18 bases between the two ends. The germline V gene encodes CDR1 SNHLY and CDR2 FYNNEI.

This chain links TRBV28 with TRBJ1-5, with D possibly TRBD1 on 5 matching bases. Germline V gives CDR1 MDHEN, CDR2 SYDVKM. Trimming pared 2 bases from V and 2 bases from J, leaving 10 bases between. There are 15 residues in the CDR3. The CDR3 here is CASSLGAGGNQPQHF. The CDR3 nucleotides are TGTGCCAGCAGTTTAGGGGCCGGGGGCAATCAGCCCCAGCATTTT.

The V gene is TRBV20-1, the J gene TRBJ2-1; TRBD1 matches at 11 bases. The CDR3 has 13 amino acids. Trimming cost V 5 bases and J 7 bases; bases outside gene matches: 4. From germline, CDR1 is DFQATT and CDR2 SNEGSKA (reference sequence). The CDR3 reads CSAEDRGQNEQFF. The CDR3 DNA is TGCAGTGCTGAGGACAGGGGGCAGAATGAGCAGTTCTTC.

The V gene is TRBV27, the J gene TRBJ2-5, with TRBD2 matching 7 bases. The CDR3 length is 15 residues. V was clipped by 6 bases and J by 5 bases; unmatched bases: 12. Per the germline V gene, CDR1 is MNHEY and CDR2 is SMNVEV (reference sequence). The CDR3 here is CASRAGDGVIETQYF. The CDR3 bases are TGTGCCAGCAGGGCGGGGGATGGGGTTATCGAGACCCAGTACTTC.

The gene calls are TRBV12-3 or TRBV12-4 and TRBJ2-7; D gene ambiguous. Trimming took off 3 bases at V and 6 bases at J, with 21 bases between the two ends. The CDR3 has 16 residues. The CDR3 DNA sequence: TGTGCCAGCAGTTTCGGCAGAGCTCCTTCGTACTCCGAGCAGTACTTC. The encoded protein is CASSFGRAPSYSEQYF.

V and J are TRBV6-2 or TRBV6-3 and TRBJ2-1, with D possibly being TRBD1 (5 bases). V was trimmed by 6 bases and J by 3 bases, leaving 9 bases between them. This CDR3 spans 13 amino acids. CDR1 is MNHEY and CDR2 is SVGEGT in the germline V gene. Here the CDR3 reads CASSHDSYNEQFF. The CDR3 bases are TGTGCCAGCAGCCACGACAGCTACAATGAGCAGTTCTTC.

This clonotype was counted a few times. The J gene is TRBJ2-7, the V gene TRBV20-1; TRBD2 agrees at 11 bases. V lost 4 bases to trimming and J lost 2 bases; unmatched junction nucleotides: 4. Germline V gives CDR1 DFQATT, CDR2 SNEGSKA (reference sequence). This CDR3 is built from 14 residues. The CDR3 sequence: CSAKLAGATYEQYF. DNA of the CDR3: TGCAGTGCTAAACTAGCGGGGGCGACCTACGAGCAGTACTTC.

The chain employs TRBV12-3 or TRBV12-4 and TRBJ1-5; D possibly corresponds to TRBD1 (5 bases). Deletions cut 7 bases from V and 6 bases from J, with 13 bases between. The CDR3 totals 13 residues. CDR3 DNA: TGTGCCAGCACCCCCAGGGATTTTCAGCCCCAGCATTTT. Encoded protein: CASTPRDFQPQHF.

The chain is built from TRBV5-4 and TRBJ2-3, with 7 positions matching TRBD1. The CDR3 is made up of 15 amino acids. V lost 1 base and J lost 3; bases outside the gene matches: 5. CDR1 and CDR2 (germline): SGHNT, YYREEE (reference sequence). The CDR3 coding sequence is TGTGCCAGCAGCTTGTCAGGGGGAGCGACAGATACGCAGTATTTT. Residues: CASSLSGGATDTQYF.

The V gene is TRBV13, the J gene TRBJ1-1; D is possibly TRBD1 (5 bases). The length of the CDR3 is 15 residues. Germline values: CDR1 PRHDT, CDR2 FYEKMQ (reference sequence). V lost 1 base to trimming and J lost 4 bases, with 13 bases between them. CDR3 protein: CASSLDGGVGTEAFF. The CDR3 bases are TGTGCCAGCAGCTTAGATGGAGGGGTAGGCACTGAAGCTTTCTTT.

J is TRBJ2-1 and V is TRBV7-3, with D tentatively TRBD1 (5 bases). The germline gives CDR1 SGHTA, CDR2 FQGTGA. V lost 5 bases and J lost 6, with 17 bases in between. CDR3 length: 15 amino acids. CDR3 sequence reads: CASSRIPGPSNEQFF. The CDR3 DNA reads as TGTGCCAGCAGCCGCATCCCAGGGCCGAGCAATGAGCAGTTCTTC.

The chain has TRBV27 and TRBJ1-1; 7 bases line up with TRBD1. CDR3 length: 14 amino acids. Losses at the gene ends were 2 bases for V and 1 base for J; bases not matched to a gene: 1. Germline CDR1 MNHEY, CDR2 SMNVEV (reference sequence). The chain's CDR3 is CASSLTGANTEAFF. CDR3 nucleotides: TGTGCCAGCAGTTTAACAGGGGCGAACACTGAAGCTTTCTTT.

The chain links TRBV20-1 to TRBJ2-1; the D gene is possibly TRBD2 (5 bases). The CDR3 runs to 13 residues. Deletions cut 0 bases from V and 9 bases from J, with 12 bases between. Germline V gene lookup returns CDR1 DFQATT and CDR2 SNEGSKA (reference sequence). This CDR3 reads CSARDWTGSEQFF. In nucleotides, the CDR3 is TGCAGTGCTAGAGATTGGACGGGAAGTGAGCAGTTCTTC.

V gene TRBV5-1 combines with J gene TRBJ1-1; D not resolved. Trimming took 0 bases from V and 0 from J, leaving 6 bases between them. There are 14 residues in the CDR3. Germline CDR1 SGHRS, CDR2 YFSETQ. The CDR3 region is CASSLDGLNTEAFF. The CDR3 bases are TGCGCCAGCAGCTTGGACGGCTTGAACACTGAAGCTTTCTTT.

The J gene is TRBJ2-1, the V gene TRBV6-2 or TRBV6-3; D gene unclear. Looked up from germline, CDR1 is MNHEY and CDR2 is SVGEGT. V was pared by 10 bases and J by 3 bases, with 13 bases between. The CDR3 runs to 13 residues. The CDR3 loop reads CATNQVNYNEQFF. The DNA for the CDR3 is TGTGCCACCAACCAGGTGAACTACAATGAGCAGTTCTTC.